This T cell receptor (beta chain) was recorded in a study of metastatic and nonmetastatic thyroid tumors. General study points: Benign nodules reportedly had significantly lower TCR beta diversity than malignant thyroid tumors in blood and tumor.

The ends were cut back, 4 bases at V and 0 bases at J, with 8 bases in the middle. The CDR3 sequence is 14 residues long. Germline V CDR1 and CDR2: SGDLS, YYNGEE. Remarks on this clone: The antigen is unknown.

TCRdb reprocessed the PCR reads using MiXCR. The sample includes roughly 30,000 clones, roughly 30% seen only once; the top ten take roughly 31%. No patient had received any treatment before thyroid surgery. The TCR comes from a female donor with papillary thyroid cancer or a benign thyroid nodule (not recorded which). Some clones in this sample may be carry-over from other donors' samples. The V call is TRBV9, the J call TRBJ1-3; no definite D call. The sample consisted of blood. The CDR3 DNA is TGTGCCAGCAGCCGGTACAGCTCTGGAAACACCATATATTTT. Protein product: CASSRYSSGNTIYF.